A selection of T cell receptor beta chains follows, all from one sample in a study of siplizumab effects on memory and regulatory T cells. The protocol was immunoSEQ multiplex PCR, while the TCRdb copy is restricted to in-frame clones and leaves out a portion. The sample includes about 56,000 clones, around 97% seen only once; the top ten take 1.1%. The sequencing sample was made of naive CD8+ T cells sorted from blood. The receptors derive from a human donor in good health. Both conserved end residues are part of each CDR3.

CDR3: CASSLEASWADTQYF
J: TRBJ2-3
V: TRBV5-1

CDR3: CASSQDGRGQMADTQYF
J: TRBJ2-3
V: TRBV4-3

CDR3: CASSSLDGSSSYEQYF
J: TRBJ2-7
V: TRBV7-9

CDR3: CASSGTGGTEAFF
J: TRBJ1-1
V: TRBV18

CDR3: CASSPPGGYNEQFF
J: TRBJ2-1
V: TRBV11-3

CDR3: CASSSGPGTPSPKNIQYF
J: TRBJ2-4
V: TRBV7-8

CDR3: CASSHDLASYEQYF
J: TRBJ2-7
V: TRBV4-2

CDR3: CASSSPTISYEQYF
J: TRBJ2-7
V: TRBV28

CDR3: CASSPIAGELFF
J: TRBJ2-2
V: TRBV7-2

CDR3: CASILNTEAFF
J: TRBJ1-1
V: TRBV7-6

CDR3: CASSQDLSFGNEQFF
J: TRBJ2-1
V: TRBV4-1

CDR3: CASSPLSYEQYF
J: TRBJ2-7
V: TRBV7-3

CDR3: CASSIGRGSYTEAFF
J: TRBJ1-1
V: TRBV19

CDR3: CASSILTSGKWGNEQFF
J: TRBJ2-1
V: TRBV19

CDR3: CASSLAESAYNEQFF
J: TRBJ2-1
V: TRBV5-1